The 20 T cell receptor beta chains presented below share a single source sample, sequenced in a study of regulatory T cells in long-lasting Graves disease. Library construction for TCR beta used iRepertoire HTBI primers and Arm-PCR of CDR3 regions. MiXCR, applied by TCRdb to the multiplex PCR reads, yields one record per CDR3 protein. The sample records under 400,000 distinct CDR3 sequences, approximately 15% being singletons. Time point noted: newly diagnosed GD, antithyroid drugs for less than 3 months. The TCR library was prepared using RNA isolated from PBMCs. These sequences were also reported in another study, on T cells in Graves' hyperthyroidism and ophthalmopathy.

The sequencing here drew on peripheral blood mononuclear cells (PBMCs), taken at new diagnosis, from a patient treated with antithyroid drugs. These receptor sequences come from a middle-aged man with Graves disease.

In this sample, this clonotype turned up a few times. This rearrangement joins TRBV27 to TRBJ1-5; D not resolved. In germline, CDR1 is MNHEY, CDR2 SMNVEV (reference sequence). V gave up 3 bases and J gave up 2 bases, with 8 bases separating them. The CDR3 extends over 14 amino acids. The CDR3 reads CASSFRAGNQPQHF. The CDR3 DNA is TGTGCCAGCAGTTTTAGGGCGGGCAATCAGCCCCAGCATTTT.

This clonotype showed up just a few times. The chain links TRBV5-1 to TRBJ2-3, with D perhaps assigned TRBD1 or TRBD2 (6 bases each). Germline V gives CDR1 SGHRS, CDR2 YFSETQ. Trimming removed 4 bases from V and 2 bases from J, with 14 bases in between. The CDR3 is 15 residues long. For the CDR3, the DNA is TGCGCCAGCAGCCCGACCGGGGGCCTCACAGATACGCAGTATTTT. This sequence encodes CASSPTGGLTDTQYF.

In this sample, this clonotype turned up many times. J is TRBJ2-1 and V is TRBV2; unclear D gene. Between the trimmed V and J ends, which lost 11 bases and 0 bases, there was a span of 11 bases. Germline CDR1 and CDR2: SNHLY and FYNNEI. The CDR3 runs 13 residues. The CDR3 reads CAGSIGSYNEQFF. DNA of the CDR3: TGTGCCGGTTCAATCGGCTCCTACAATGAGCAGTTCTTC.

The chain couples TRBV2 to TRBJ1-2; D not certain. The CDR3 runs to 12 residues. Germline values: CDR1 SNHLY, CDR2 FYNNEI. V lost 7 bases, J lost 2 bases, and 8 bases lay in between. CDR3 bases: TGTGCCAGCATCAAGACAAACTATGGCTACACCTTC. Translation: CASIKTNYGYTF. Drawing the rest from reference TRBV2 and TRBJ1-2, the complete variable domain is EPEVTQTPSHQVTQMGQEVILRCVPISNHLYFYWYRQILGQKVEFLVSFYNNEISEKSEIFDDQFSVERPDGSNFTLKIRSTKLEDSAMYFCASIKTNYGYTFGSGTRLTVV.

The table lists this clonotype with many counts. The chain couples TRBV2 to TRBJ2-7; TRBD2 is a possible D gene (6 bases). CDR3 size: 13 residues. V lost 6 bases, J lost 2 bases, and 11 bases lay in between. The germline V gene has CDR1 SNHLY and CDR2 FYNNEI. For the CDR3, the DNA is TGTGCCAGCAGGTTCGGGGGTACCTACGAGCAGTACTTC. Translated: CASRFGGTYEQYF.

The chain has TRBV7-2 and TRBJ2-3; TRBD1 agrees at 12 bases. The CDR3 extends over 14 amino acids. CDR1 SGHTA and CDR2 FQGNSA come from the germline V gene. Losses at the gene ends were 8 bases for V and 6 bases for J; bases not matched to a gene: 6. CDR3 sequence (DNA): TGTGCCAGCGGACGGGACAGGGGGCTGGATACGCAGTATTTT. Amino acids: CASGRDRGLDTQYF.

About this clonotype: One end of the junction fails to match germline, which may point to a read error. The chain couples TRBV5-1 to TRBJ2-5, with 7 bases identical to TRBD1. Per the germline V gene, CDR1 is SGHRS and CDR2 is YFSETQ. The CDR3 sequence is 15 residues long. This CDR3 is CASSLDRVGQETQYF. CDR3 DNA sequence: TGTGCCAGCAGCCTCGACAGGGTCGGACAAGAGACCCAGTACTTC.

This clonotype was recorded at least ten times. CDR3 DNA: TGTGCCAGCAGCCGTATACTAGCGGGGGCGGCGGGTGAGCAGTTCTTC. It translates to CASSRILAGAAGEQFF. The J gene is TRBJ2-1, the V gene TRBV28; 11 bases are a match to TRBD2. The CDR3 consists of 16 residues. V lost 6 bases to trimming and J lost 9 bases; unmatched junction nucleotides: 13. Germline values: CDR1 MDHEN, CDR2 SYDVKM.

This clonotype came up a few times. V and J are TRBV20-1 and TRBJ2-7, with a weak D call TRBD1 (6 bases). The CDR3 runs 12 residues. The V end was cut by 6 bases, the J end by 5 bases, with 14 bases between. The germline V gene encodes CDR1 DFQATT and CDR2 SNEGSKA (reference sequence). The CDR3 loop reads CSASRRQDEQYF. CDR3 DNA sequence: TGCAGTGCGAGCCGACGACAGGACGAGCAGTACTTC.

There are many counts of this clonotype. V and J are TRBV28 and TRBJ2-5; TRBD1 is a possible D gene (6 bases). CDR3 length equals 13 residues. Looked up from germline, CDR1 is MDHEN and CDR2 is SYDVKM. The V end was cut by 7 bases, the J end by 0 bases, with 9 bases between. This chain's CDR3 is CASNGQYQETQYF. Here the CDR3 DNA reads TGTGCCAGCAATGGACAGTACCAAGAGACCCAGTACTTC.

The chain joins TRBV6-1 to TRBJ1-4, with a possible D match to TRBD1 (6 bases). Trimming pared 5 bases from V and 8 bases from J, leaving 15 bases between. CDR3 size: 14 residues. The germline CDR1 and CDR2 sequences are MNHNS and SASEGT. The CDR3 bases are TGTGCCAGCAGTACACAGGGCTCCGGGGAAAAACTGTTTTTT. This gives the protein CASSTQGSGEKLFF.

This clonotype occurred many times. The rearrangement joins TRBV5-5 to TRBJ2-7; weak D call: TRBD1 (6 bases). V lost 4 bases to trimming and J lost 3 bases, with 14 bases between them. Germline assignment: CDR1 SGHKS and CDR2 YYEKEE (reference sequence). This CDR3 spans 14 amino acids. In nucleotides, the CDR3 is TGTGCCAGCAGCCCTGGGTGGGGGCTCTACGAGCAGTACTTC. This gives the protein CASSPGWGLYEQYF.

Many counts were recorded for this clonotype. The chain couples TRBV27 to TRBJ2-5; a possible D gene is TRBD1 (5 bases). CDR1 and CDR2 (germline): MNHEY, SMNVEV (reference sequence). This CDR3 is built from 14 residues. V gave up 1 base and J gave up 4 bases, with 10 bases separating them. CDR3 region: CASSLLAGLETQYF. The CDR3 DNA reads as TGTGCCAGCAGTTTATTGGCAGGGTTAGAGACCCAGTACTTC.

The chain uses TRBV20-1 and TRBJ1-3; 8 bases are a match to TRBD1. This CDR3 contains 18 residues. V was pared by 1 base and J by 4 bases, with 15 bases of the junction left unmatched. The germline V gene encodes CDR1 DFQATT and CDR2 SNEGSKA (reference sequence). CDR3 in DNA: TGCAGTGCTAGAGGTCCGGGACAGGAGTCCGTCGGCGGAAACACCATATATTTT. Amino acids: CSARGPGQESVGGNTIYF.

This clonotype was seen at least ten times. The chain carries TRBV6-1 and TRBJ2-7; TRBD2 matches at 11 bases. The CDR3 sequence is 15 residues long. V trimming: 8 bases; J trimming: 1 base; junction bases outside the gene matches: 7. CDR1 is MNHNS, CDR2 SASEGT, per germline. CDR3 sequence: CASAKGTSGSYEQYF. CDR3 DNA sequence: TGTGCCAGCGCTAAGGGGACTAGCGGTTCCTACGAGCAGTACTTC.

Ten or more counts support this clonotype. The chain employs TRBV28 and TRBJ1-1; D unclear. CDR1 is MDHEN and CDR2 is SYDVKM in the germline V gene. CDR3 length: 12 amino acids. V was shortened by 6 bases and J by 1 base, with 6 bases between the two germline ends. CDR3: CASRAQNTEAFF. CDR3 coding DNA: TGTGCCAGCAGAGCTCAGAACACTGAAGCTTTCTTT.

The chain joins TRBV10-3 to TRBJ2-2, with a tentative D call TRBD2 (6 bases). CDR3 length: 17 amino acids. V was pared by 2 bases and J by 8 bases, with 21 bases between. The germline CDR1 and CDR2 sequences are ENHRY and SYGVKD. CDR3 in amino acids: CAISEPEGRPHGGELFF. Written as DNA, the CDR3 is TGTGCCATCAGTGAGCCGGAGGGTAGACCGCATGGTGGGGAGCTGTTTTTT.

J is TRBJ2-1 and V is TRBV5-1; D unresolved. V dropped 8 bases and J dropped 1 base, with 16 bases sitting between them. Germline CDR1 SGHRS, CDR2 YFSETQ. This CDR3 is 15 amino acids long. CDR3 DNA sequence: TGCGCCAGTAAAATCGGACCCACTTCCTACAATGAGCAGTTCTTC. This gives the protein CASKIGPTSYNEQFF.

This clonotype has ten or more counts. CDR3 region: CAISAAAGFQPQHF. In DNA, the CDR3 is TGTGCCATCAGTGCGGCCGCAGGGTTTCAGCCCCAGCATTTT. V usage is TRBV10-3 and J usage is TRBJ1-5, with a weak D call TRBD1 (5 bases). V was cut by 4 bases and J by 6 bases, with 13 bases left in between. The CDR3 is 14 amino acids. CDR1 is ENHRY, CDR2 SYGVKD, per germline.

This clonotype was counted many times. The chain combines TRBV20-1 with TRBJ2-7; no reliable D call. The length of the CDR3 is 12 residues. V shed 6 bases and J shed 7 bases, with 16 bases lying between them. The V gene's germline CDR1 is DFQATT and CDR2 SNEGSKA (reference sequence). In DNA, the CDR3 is TGCAGTGCCGAGGACGGATCTTCGGAGCAGTACTTC. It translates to CSAEDGSSEQYF.